This T cell receptor (beta chain) was sequenced in a study of identical twins. The study's findings and limits: Twin-shared out-of-frame alpha sequences were enriched for low generation probability.

Only a few counts were recorded for this clonotype. Its specificity is not known. Healthy Caucasians made up all donors. With template switching, a universal primer site was added, and the cDNA carried unique molecular identifiers. TCRdb passed the 5' RACE reads through MiXCR, listing each CDR3 protein once. Counted here are roughly 630,000 distinct CDR3 sequences, about 7.6% occurring once; the ten biggest clones make up less than 2%. The length of the CDR3 is 17 residues. V shed 2 bases, J shed 3 bases, and the junction held 9 bases outside the gene matches. The germline gives CDR1 LGHNT, CDR2 FRNRAP. These data also formed part of another study, on yellow fever vaccine responses in identical twins. That report adds: Convergence reportedly seemed to mark part of the twins' vaccine T cell response, with personalization marking the rest.

This TCR came from a woman aged 18-30 years in good health. What was sequenced was PBMCs. The rearrangement uses TRBV12-5 and TRBJ2-1; 8 nucleotides align to TRBD2. The CDR3 sequence: CASGLTTNSGVYNEQFF. CDR3 in DNA: TGTGCTAGTGGTTTGACCACCAATAGCGGGGTCTACAATGAGCAGTTCTTC. The whole variable domain, remainder taken from reference TRBV12-5 and TRBJ2-1, is DARVTQTPRHKVTEMGQEVTMRCQPILGHNTVFWYRQTMMQGLELLAYFRNRAPLDDSGMPKDRFSAEMPDATLATLKIQPSEPRDSAVYFCASGLTTNSGVYNEQFFGPGTRLTVL.